This TCR beta chain stems from a study of CD8 T cells in Susac syndrome. The germline CDR1 and CDR2 sequences are MNHEY and SVGAGI. V was cut by 0 bases and J by 7 bases, with 7 bases left in between. The CDR3 totals 13 residues. The sequenced target, TCR beta, came from blood CD8+ and CD4+ T cells. Each multiple sclerosis control was a treatment-naive patient with relapsing-remitting disease that was either stable or active. Random hexamers were used to reverse transcribe the RNA input (0.5 to 1 ug). An immunoSEQ multiplex PCR amplified TCR beta CDR3 over 54 Vbeta and 13 Jbeta. TCRdb used MiXCR to reprocess the immunoSEQ multiplex PCR reads, holding one entry per CDR3 protein. This repertoire shows approximately 300,000 distinct CDR3 sequences, almost 85% found once; its top ten account for roughly 0.21%. This clonotype appeared a few times.

V usage is TRBV6-5 and J usage is TRBJ1-5; D unresolved. Sequenced input: CD8+ T cells from PBMCs. This clonotype originated in a human donor with multiple sclerosis. The CDR3 protein is CASSYSSQQPQHF. In DNA form, the CDR3 reads TGTGCCAGCAGTTACTCGAGTCAACAGCCCCAGCATTTT.